One and the same sample provided the 26 T cell receptor beta chains below, sequenced in a study of response to subunit inactivated influenza vaccine. Each CDR3 protein gets one entry after TCRdb re-called the RT-PCR reads with MiXCR. The sample records about 780,000 distinct CDR3 sequences, roughly 20% being singletons. This material consisted of PBMCs from blood, taken less than 6 days after vaccination. These receptors originate from a middle-aged man who received an inactivated influenza vaccine.

The chain is built from TRBV20-1 and TRBJ2-2; 7 bases agree with TRBD1. V was clipped by 5 bases and J by 5 bases; unmatched bases: 5. Germline-derived CDR1 and CDR2 are DFQATT and SNEGSKA (reference sequence). The CDR3 totals 13 residues. CDR3 nucleotide sequence: TGCAGTGCTTCGGACAGGTGGACCGGGGAGCTGTTTTTT. Amino acids: CSASDRWTGELFF.

The chain uses TRBV10-3 and TRBJ2-5; possible D gene TRBD2, 6 bases. In germline, CDR1 is ENHRY, CDR2 SYGVKD. CDR3 length equals 14 residues. V gave up 3 bases and J gave up 1 base, with 9 bases separating them. CDR3 DNA: TGTGCCATCAGTGAAGGCGGGGTCCAAGAGACCCAGTACTTC. It translates to CAISEGGVQETQYF.

The rearrangement uses TRBV11-2 and TRBJ2-7; TRBD1 matches 8 bases. The CDR3 has 16 amino acids. The germline gives CDR1 SGHAT, CDR2 FQNNGV. Germline trimming cut 6 bases from V and 2 bases from J; bases unmatched to any gene: 12. The CDR3 loop reads CASRIVSGTGTYEQYF. In nucleotides, the CDR3 is TGTGCCAGCAGAATTGTATCCGGGACAGGCACCTACGAGCAGTACTTC.

The chain carries TRBV4-3 and TRBJ1-1; 8 positions agree with TRBD1. The CDR3 is 15 residues long. Germline V lookup: CDR1 LGHNA, CDR2 YSLEER. J was trimmed by 5 bases and V by 2 bases; bases with no gene match: 7. In DNA, the CDR3 is TGCGCCAGCAGCCAACTCTCAGGGGGCAGGACTGAAGCTTTCTTT. It is translated as CASSQLSGGRTEAFF.

The gene calls are TRBV7-2 and TRBJ2-7; either TRBD1 or TRBD2 may fit D (5 bases each). The CDR3 consists of 11 residues. The germline V gene has CDR1 SGHTA and CDR2 FQGNSA. V gave up 8 bases and J gave up 7 bases, with 12 bases separating them. The CDR3 loop is CASGTFLEQYF. Here the CDR3 DNA reads TGTGCCAGCGGGACCTTTTTGGAGCAGTACTTC.

This clonotype was picked up a small number of times. The CDR3 sequence: CASSMGTGFDEQYF. DNA for the CDR3: TGTGCCAGCAGTATGGGTACAGGGTTCGACGAGCAGTACTTC. The chain has TRBV28 and TRBJ2-7; the D gene is possibly TRBD1 (6 bases). Germline assignment: CDR1 MDHEN and CDR2 SYDVKM. The V gene lost 5 bases and the J gene lost 5 bases, with 16 bases spanning the gap. This CDR3 is built from 14 residues.

This clonotype was seen a few times. The V call is TRBV20-1, the J call TRBJ2-7, with a tentative D call TRBD2 (5 bases). CDR3 size: 14 residues. V lost 5 bases and J 3 bases, leaving 17 bases between the germline ends. Germline CDR1 reads DFQATT; CDR2 reads SNEGSKA (reference sequence). CDR3 region: CSAGGAAALYEQYF. The CDR3 nucleotides read TGCAGTGCTGGAGGTGCAGCGGCCCTCTACGAGCAGTACTTC.

This clonotype has at least ten counts. CDR3 sequence (DNA): TGCGCCAGCAGCTTGGAGGGGCAGGGTGGAAACAATGAGCAGTTCTTC. This codes for CASSLEGQGGNNEQFF. This chain connects TRBV5-1 to TRBJ2-1; tentatively, D is TRBD1 (5 bases). Trimming shortened V by 0 bases and J by 5 bases, and 15 bases separated the two germline ends. The CDR3 extends over 16 amino acids. Germline values: CDR1 SGHRS, CDR2 YFSETQ.

The sample holds a few counts of this clonotype. V and J are TRBV15 and TRBJ2-1; D is tentatively TRBD1 or TRBD2 (5 bases each). Trimming took 0 bases from V and 2 from J, leaving 8 bases between them. Germline assignment: CDR1 LNHNV and CDR2 YYDKDF (reference sequence). The CDR3 contains 15 residues. CDR3 loop: CATSRDRDAYNEQFF. Here the CDR3 DNA reads TGTGCCACCAGCAGAGACCGGGACGCCTACAATGAGCAGTTCTTC.

This clonotype showed up just a few times. The chain carries TRBV11-2 and TRBJ2-5; 14 bases are shared with TRBD2. V lost 5 bases, J lost 4 bases, and 15 bases stayed unmatched. The CDR3 contains 19 residues. Germline CDR1 and CDR2: SGHAT and FQNNGV. The CDR3 DNA sequence: TGTGCCAGCAGCCCTCCTCTGACTAGCGGGAGGGCCATGGGAGAGACCCAGTACTTC. Translation gives CASSPPLTSGRAMGETQYF.

In the case of this clonotype: A read error may account for a junction end that differs from germline. The chain combines TRBV7-3 with TRBJ2-2, with 8 bases fitting TRBD2. This CDR3 is 15 amino acids long. Germline values: CDR1 SGHTA, CDR2 FQGTGA. The CDR3 reads CASSLTSVSTGELVF. CDR3 DNA: TGTGCCAGCAGCTTGACTAGCGTCTCGACCGGGGAGCTGGTTTTT. Full variable domain (missing parts from reference TRBV7-3 and TRBJ2-2): GAGVSQTPSNKVTEKGKYVELRCDPISGHTALYWYRQSLGQGPEFLIYFQGTGAADDSGLPNDRFFAVRPEGSVSTLKIQRTERGDSAVYLCASSLTSVSTGELVFGEGSRLTVL.

The J gene is TRBJ2-3, the V gene TRBV7-3, with D uncertain. V shed 5 bases and J shed 3 bases, with 12 bases lying between them. Per the germline V gene, CDR1 is SGHTA and CDR2 is FQGTGA. The CDR3 is 14 residues long. The CDR3 loop reads CASSGGYGTDTQYF. As DNA, the CDR3 is TGTGCCAGCAGCGGCGGCTACGGGACAGATACGCAGTATTTT.

This clonotype was counted between two and nine times. V is TRBV30 and J is TRBJ1-2; possibly TRBD1 for D (6 bases). This CDR3 has 12 amino acids. V was cut by 4 bases and J by 6 bases, with 12 bases left in between. Germline assignment: CDR1 GTSNPN and CDR2 SVGIG (reference sequence). The CDR3 spells CAWKLGGHGYTF. CDR3 DNA sequence: TGTGCCTGGAAACTAGGGGGTCATGGCTACACCTTC.

The chain joins TRBV7-8 to TRBJ2-6; no definite D call. V lost 2 bases to trimming and J lost 0 bases, with 8 bases between them. CDR1 is SGHVS, CDR2 FQNEAQ, per germline. CDR3 length: 16 residues. The CDR3 loop reads CASSLLLSSGANVLTF. CDR3 DNA: TGTGCCAGCAGCTTACTCCTCAGCTCTGGGGCCAACGTCCTGACTTTC.

V is TRBV3-1 and J is TRBJ2-7; D gene ambiguous. Germline V gene lookup returns CDR1 LGHDT and CDR2 YNNKEL (reference sequence). The CDR3 is 14 amino acids. Trimming removed 1 base from V and 1 base from J, with 8 bases in between. CDR3 residues: CASSQVATSYEQYF. CDR3 nucleotide sequence: TGTGCCAGCAGCCAAGTCGCCACTTCCTACGAGCAGTACTTC.

The chain couples TRBV7-2 to TRBJ1-2; the D is unclear. CDR1 is SGHTA and CDR2 is FQGNSA in the germline V gene. This CDR3 spans 16 amino acids. Between the trimmed V and J ends, which lost 1 base and 3 bases, there was a span of 15 bases. The CDR3 here is CASSLGHLHRDYGYTF. CDR3 sequence (DNA): TGTGCCAGCAGCTTAGGCCACCTTCACCGAGACTATGGCTACACCTTC.

The table lists this clonotype with a few counts. The chain joins TRBV24-1 to TRBJ2-3, with D maybe TRBD1 (5 bases). V lost 8 bases and J lost 6, with 17 bases in between. This CDR3 contains 14 residues. Germline lookup yields CDR1 KGHDR and CDR2 SFDVKD. CDR3 protein: CATTDSGGVDTQYF. The CDR3 DNA is TGTGCCACCACTGACAGTGGTGGTGTGGATACGCAGTATTTT.

The rearrangement links TRBV28 to TRBJ2-2; 9 bases match TRBD2. This CDR3 has 16 amino acids. Germline V gives CDR1 MDHEN, CDR2 SYDVKM. Germline trimming cut 3 bases from V and 0 bases from J; bases unmatched to any gene: 2. CDR3 sequence reads: CASSFLAGSNTGELFF. The CDR3 region has the DNA TGTGCCAGCAGTTTTCTAGCGGGGTCGAACACCGGGGAGCTGTTTTTT.

CDR3 sequence: CASSPVIGGTTDTQYF. In DNA, the CDR3 is TGCGCCAGCAGCCCGGTGATAGGGGGAACCACAGATACGCAGTATTTT. This chain joins TRBV5-1 and TRBJ2-3, with D possibly being TRBD1 (6 bases). Germline assignment: CDR1 SGHRS and CDR2 YFSETQ. The length of the CDR3 is 16 residues. Trimming removed 4 bases from V and 2 bases from J, with 17 bases in between.

This clonotype was counted many times. The J gene is TRBJ2-3, the V gene TRBV5-1; 7 bases match TRBD1. Trimming at V came to 7 bases and at J to 0 bases, leaving 8 bases not matched to a gene. Germline values: CDR1 SGHRS, CDR2 YFSETQ. This CDR3 region has 15 residues. CDR3 residues: CASRPTGLSTDTQYF. CDR3 coding DNA: TGCGCCAGCCGCCCGACAGGGCTTAGCACAGATACGCAGTATTTT. The complete variable domain, with remaining parts taken from reference TRBV5-1 and TRBJ2-3, reads KAGVTQTPRYLIKTRGQQVTLSCSPISGHRSVSWYQQTPGQGLQFLFEYFSETQRNKGNFPGRFSGRQFSNSRSEMNVSTLELGDSALYLCASRPTGLSTDTQYFGPGTRLTVL.

This clonotype appeared many times. The J gene is TRBJ1-5, the V gene TRBV10-3; maybe TRBD1 (5 bases). This CDR3 is 14 amino acids long. Trimming took off 0 bases at V and 4 bases at J, with 7 bases between the two ends. Germline V gene lookup returns CDR1 ENHRY and CDR2 SYGVKD. The CDR3: CAISESGENQPQHF. CDR3 nucleotides: TGTGCCATCAGTGAGTCGGGGGAGAATCAGCCCCAGCATTTT.

The CDR3 DNA reads TGTGCCACCAGCAGAGGGGGGACGGAGACCCAGTACTTC. The encoded protein is CATSRGGTETQYF. The chain has TRBV15 and TRBJ2-5; D may correspond to TRBD1 or TRBD2 (5 bases each). V was pared by 1 base and J by 5 bases, with 8 bases between. This CDR3 region has 13 residues. Germline V gene sequence: CDR1 LNHNV, CDR2 YYDKDF (reference sequence).

This rearrangement joins TRBV12-3 or TRBV12-4 to TRBJ2-1, with 11 bases lining up with TRBD2. V lost 6 bases and J lost 7; bases outside the gene matches: 11. CDR3 size: 16 residues. CDR3 protein: CASSRPTSGRSNEQFF. The CDR3, as DNA: TGTGCCAGCAGCCGACCTACTAGCGGGAGATCGAATGAGCAGTTCTTC.

The chain is built from TRBV7-6 and TRBJ2-5; no definite D call. This CDR3 contains 16 residues. The V gene's germline CDR1 is SGHVS and CDR2 FNYEAQ. V was trimmed by 0 bases and J by 2 bases, leaving 13 bases between them. CDR3 bases: TGTGCCAGCAGCTTAGCGCGTGTGGCGGATCAAGAGACCCAGTACTTC. Encoded protein: CASSLARVADQETQYF.

This clonotype was observed many times. The gene calls are TRBV20-1 and TRBJ1-5; maybe TRBD1 (5 bases). Looked up from germline, CDR1 is DFQATT and CDR2 is SNEGSKA (reference sequence). The V end was cut by 2 bases, the J end by 9 bases, with 20 bases between. This CDR3 region has 15 residues. CDR3 nucleotide sequence: TGCAGTGCTAGATCTTTTCTGGGGGGTTTAGGGCCCCAGCATTTT. Its protein is CSARSFLGGLGPQHF.

The chain joins TRBV9 to TRBJ1-4, with D possibly matching TRBD1 (6 bases). V was shortened by 6 bases and J by 3 bases, with 12 bases between the two germline ends. The CDR3 contains 14 residues. CDR1 is SGDLS, CDR2 YYNGEE, per germline. The DNA of the CDR3 is TGTGCCAGCACCAGGGGTGGCGCTAATGAAAAACTGTTTTTT. It translates to CASTRGGANEKLFF.